The rows below give T cell receptor beta chains drawn from one sample of a study of vaccination and CD4 T cells after COVID-19. TCRdb re-called the PCR reads through MiXCR, storing one row per CDR3 protein. The sample contains some 3,400 distinct CDR3 sequences, around 84% of which appear only once. No antigen has been assigned to these receptors. The sample consisted of CD4+ T cells from blood, cultured in vitro. These receptors were taken from a human donor who had recovered from COVID-19. Both conserved end residues are part of each CDR3. Fields, in order: V gene, J gene, clone size, D gene, CDR3 DNA, CDR3 protein. The D gene is left open where the match is weak. Expanded clones get a size class; other rows say once, few or many, or leave the size out.

TRBV5-6,TRBJ1-2,few,NA,TGTGCCAGCAGCCGAACTATGGGGTCCGGCTATGGCTACACCTTC,CASSRTMGSGYGYTF
TRBV2,TRBJ2-5,NA,TRBD1,TGTGCCAGCAGTGGAGTGGGACAGGGAGAAGAGACCCAGTACTTC,CASSGVGQGEETQYF
TRBV7-9,TRBJ1-3,NA,NA,TGTGCCAGCAGCTTAAGTATCTCTGGAAACACCATATATTTT,CASSLSISGNTIYF
TRBV6-1,TRBJ1-1,NA,TRBD1,TGTGCCAGCAGATTGACGGGACAGGGGATGAACACTGAAGCTTTCTTT,CASRLTGQGMNTEAFF
TRBV11-3,TRBJ2-5,few,TRBD2,TGTGCCAGCAGCTTAGGGGGGGGTTCTGGTGAGACCCAGTACTTC,CASSLGGGSGETQYF
TRBV29-1,TRBJ1-5,NA,NA,TGCAGCGTTGCGGAGGCGGGTCAGCCCCAGCATTTT,CSVAEAGQPQHF
TRBV6-1,TRBJ1-2,NA,TRBD1,TGTGCCAGCAAAAAAACCACAGGGGACGACTATGGCTACACCTTC,CASKKTTGDDYGYTF
TRBV10-3,TRBJ2-3,large,TRBD1,TGTGCCATCGAAAATTCCGGGACAGGGTCGGCAGATACGCAGTATTTT,CAIENSGTGSADTQYF
TRBV6-1,TRBJ2-6,few,TRBD2,TGTGCCAGCAGCCGGGGGGAGGTTGTGGACGGAAGCTCTGGGGCCAACGTCCTGACTTTC,CASSRGEVVDGSSGANVLTF
TRBV2,TRBJ1-5,few,NA,TGTGCCAGCAGTGACCCCGGGGGGTATAGCAATCAGCCCCAGCATTTT,CASSDPGGYSNQPQHF
TRBV7-2,TRBJ2-7,NA,NA,TGTGCCAGCAGCTTAATAAGAGGGTACGAGCAGTACTTC,CASSLIRGYEQYF
TRBV7-2,TRBJ1-6,once,NA,TGTGCCAGCAGCTCCCAGCCCCTGGGTAATTCACCCCTCCACTTT,CASSSQPLGNSPLHF
TRBV19,TRBJ1-3,large,NA,TGTGCCAGTAGTATAGGGGGAAATCATGGAAACACCATATATTTT,CASSIGGNHGNTIYF